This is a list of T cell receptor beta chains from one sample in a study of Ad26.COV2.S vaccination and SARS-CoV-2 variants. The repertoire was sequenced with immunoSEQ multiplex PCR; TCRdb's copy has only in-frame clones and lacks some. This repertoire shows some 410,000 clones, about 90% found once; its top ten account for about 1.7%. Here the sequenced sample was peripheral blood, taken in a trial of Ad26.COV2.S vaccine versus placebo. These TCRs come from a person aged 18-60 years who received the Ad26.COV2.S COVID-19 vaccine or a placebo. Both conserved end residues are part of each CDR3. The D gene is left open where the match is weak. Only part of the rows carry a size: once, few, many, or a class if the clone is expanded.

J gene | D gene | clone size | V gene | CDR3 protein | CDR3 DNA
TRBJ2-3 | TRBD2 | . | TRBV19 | CASSIVPSGTSTDTQYF | TGTGCCAGTAGTATAGTTCCTAGCGGGACTAGCACAGATACGCAGTATTTT
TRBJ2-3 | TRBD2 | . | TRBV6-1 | CASSERAGGADTQYF | TGTGCCAGCAGTGAACGAGCGGGGGGGGCAGATACGCAGTATTTT
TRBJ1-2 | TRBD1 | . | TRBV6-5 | CASSSQTGQGRVHTF | TGTGCCAGCAGTTCACAGACGGGACAGGGTCGCGTCCACACCTTC
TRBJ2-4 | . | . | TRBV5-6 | CASSLDEGSDQNIQYF | TGTGCCAGCAGCTTGGATGAGGGGTCAGACCAAAACATTCAGTACTTC
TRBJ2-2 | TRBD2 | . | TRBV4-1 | CASSQGSGGAGGELFF | TGCGCCAGCAGCCAGGGTAGCGGGGGGGCCGGTGGGGAGCTGTTTTTT
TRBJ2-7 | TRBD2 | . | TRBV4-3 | CASSQDRGGLGAEQYF | TGCGCCAGCAGCCAAGACCGGGGGGGGCTGGGAGCCGAGCAGTACTTC
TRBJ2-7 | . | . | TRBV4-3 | CASSQRQGYEQYF | TGCGCCAGCAGCCAACGCCAGGGCTACGAGCAGTACTTC
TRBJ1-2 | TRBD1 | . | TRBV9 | CASSVRQGYFTF | TGTGCCAGCAGCGTTAGACAGGGTTACTTTACCTTC
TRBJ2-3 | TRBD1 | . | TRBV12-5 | CASGLLDRVAADTQYF | TGTGCTAGTGGTTTGCTGGACAGGGTTGCGGCAGATACGCAGTATTTT
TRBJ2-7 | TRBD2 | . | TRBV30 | CAIRRGAYEQYF | TGTGCTATTCGGCGGGGGGCCTACGAGCAGTACTTC
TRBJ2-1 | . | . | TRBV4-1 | CASSQPLMGALGNEQFF | TGCGCCAGCAGCCAACCCCTGATGGGGGCGCTTGGGAATGAGCAGTTCTTC
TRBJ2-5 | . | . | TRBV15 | CATSRDWRGETQYF | TGTGCCACCAGCAGAGATTGGAGGGGAGAGACCCAGTACTTC
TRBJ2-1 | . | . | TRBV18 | CASSPDFIANNEQFF | TGTGCCAGCTCACCAGACTTTATAGCAAACAATGAGCAGTTCTTC
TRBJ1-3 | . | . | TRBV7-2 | CASSPASSSRRRTIYF | TGTGCCAGCAGCCCCGCCTCATCGTCCCGTCGTCGTACCATATATTTT
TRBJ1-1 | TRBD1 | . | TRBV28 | CASSIRTGNTEAFF | TGTGCCAGCAGTATCCGGACAGGAAACACTGAAGCTTTCTTT
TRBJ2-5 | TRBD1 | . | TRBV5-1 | CASSSGTGQETQYF | TGCGCCAGCAGCTCTGGGACAGGCCAAGAGACCCAGTACTTC
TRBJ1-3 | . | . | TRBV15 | CATSRDSGHGNTIYF | TGTGCCACCAGCAGAGATTCCGGGCACGGAAACACCATATATTTT
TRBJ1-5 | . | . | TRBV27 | CASSLSDSNQPQHF | TGTGCCAGCAGTTTATCGGATAGCAATCAGCCCCAGCATTTT
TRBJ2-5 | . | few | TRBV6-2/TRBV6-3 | CASSTPVASETQYF | TGTGCCAGCAGCACGCCCGTAGCCTCAGAGACCCAGTACTTC
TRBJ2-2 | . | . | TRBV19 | CASSIAGWGTGELFF | TGTGCCAGTAGTATCGCAGGCTGGGGCACCGGGGAGCTGTTTTTT
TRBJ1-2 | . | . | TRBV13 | CASSLLQATYGYTF | TGTGCCAGCAGCTTACTACAGGCGACCTATGGCTACACCTTC
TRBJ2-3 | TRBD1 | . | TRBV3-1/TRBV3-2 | CASSHRDRNTDTQYF | TGTGCCAGCAGCCACCGGGACAGGAACACAGATACGCAGTATTTT
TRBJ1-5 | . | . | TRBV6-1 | CASSARRMGISNQPQHF | TGTGCCAGCAGTGCAAGACGGATGGGGATTAGCAATCAGCCCCAGCATTTT
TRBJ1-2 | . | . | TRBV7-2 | CASSSLYGYTF | TGTGCCAGCAGTTCCTTATATGGCTACACCTTC
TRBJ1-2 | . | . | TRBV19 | CASSIDRGADYGYTF | TGTGCCAGTAGTATAGACCGAGGGGCGGACTATGGCTACACCTTC
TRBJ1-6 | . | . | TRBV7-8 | CASSSQMAGYNSPLHF | TGTGCCAGCAGCTCCCAGATGGCGGGATATAATTCACCCCTCCACTTT
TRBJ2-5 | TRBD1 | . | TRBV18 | CASSPGQGREETQYF | TGTGCCAGCTCACCGGGACAGGGGAGAGAGGAGACCCAGTACTTC
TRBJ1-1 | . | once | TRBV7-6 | CASSPPGMNTEAFF | TGTGCCAGCAGCCCTCCAGGGATGAACACTGAAGCTTTCTTT
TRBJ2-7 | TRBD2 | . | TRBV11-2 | CASSFDLLAGGPYEQYF | TGTGCCAGCAGTTTTGACCTCCTAGCGGGGGGGCCCTACGAGCAGTACTTC
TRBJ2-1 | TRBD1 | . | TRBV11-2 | CASSTGQQNYNEQFF | TGTGCCAGCAGCACGGGACAGCAAAACTACAATGAGCAGTTCTTC
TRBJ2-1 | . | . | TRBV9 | CASSVVAGLGNEQFF | TGTGCCAGCAGCGTCGTGGCGGGGCTGGGGAATGAGCAGTTCTTC
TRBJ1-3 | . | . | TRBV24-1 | CATRGRNSGNTIYF | TGTGCCACGAGGGGCAGGAACTCTGGAAACACCATATATTTT
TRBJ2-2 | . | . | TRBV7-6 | CASTGGASTGELFF | TGTGCCAGCACTGGGGGGGCCTCCACCGGGGAGCTGTTTTTT
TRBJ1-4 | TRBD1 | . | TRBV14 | CASSQGQGVFEKLFF | TGTGCCAGCAGCCAAGGACAGGGAGTATTCGAAAAACTGTTTTTT
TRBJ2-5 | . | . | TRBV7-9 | CASRPGGARSETQYF | TGTGCCAGCAGACCCGGGGGAGCCCGGTCGGAGACCCAGTACTTC
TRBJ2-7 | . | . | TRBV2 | CASSDQGYEQYF | TGTGCCAGCAGTGATCAGGGCTACGAGCAGTACTTC
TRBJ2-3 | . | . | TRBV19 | CASKVGGTDTQYF | TGTGCCAGTAAGGTGGGAGGCACAGATACGCAGTATTTT
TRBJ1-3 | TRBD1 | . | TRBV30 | CAWNSATGGGGDTIYF | TGTGCCTGGAATTCTGCAACAGGGGGCGGAGGGGACACCATATATTTT
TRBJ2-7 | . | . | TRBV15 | CATSRGGAGGVNEQYF | TGTGCCACCAGCAGAGGAGGAGCGGGCGGTGTAAACGAGCAGTACTTC